One and the same sample provided the 24 T cell receptor beta chains below, sequenced in a study of OX40 agonist ivuxolimab in advanced cancers. Using immunoSEQ multiplex PCR, the repertoire was profiled, and TCRdb retains in-frame clones only, with some absent. In the table there are around 100,000 clones, roughly 89% of which are singletons. The input for sequencing was CD4+ or CD8+ T cells sorted from blood, taken in a trial of the OX40 agonist ivuxolimab. The source of these receptors is an adult with an advanced solid tumor such as melanoma, head and neck, liver or kidney cancer.

The chain combines TRBV7-3 with TRBJ2-3; TRBD2 matches 10 bases. Trimming at V came to 0 bases and at J to 3 bases, leaving 9 bases not matched to a gene. From germline, CDR1 is SGHTA and CDR2 FQGTGA. The CDR3 has 18 amino acids. CDR3 nucleotides: TGTGCCAGCAGCTTAACGGCAACCGCTAGCGGGAGAACAGATACGCAGTATTTT. It specifies CASSLTATASGRTDTQYF.

This chain uses TRBV11-1 with TRBJ2-1; a weak D match, TRBD2 (6 bases). This CDR3 region has 17 residues. Germline lookup yields CDR1 SGHAT and CDR2 FQDESV (reference sequence). Trimming took 1 base from V and 0 from J, leaving 13 bases between them. The CDR3 sequence: CASSLDRGSASYNEQFF. DNA of the CDR3: TGTGCCAGCAGCTTAGATCGGGGGAGCGCCTCCTACAATGAGCAGTTCTTC.

This CDR3 is CASSPPPHGGQETQYF. DNA of the CDR3: TGTGCCAGCAGTCCTCCTCCCCACGGTGGGCAAGAGACCCAGTACTTC. This rearrangement joins TRBV27 to TRBJ2-5; D is ambiguous. Between the trimmed V and J ends, which lost 5 bases and 2 bases, there was a span of 18 bases. Looked up from germline, CDR1 is MNHEY and CDR2 is SMNVEV (reference sequence). The CDR3 has 16 residues.

The chain recombines TRBV7-2 with TRBJ2-3, with unresolved D. V dropped 11 bases and J dropped 3 bases, with 15 bases sitting between them. Germline CDR1 reads SGHTA; CDR2 reads FQGNSA. The CDR3 is 13 residues long. CDR3 region: CAQWVGITDTQYF. The CDR3 DNA reads TGTGCCCAATGGGTGGGGATAACAGATACGCAGTATTTT.

CDR3 sequence: CASRDRGSSYNEQFF. CDR3 in DNA: TGTGCCAGCAGAGACAGGGGAAGCTCCTACAATGAGCAGTTCTTC. This chain links TRBV2 with TRBJ2-1, with TRBD1 matching 8 bases. Unmatched junction bases numbered 4, after V lost 6 bases and J lost 0 bases. The germline CDR1 and CDR2 sequences are SNHLY and FYNNEI. The CDR3 is 15 amino acids.

The rearrangement uses TRBV6-1 and TRBJ1-1, with 10 bases lining up with TRBD1. The V segment lost 4 bases and the J segment 4 bases; nucleotides outside the gene matches: 6. The CDR3 contains 15 residues. CDR1 is MNHNS and CDR2 is SASEGT in the germline V gene. CDR3 region: CASSGGQGFITEAFF. The CDR3 DNA reads as TGTGCCAGCAGTGGGGGACAGGGGTTCATCACTGAAGCTTTCTTT.

The CDR3 DNA reads as TGTGCCAGCAGTTACGGGGCCGGCACTGAAGCTTTCTTT. It translates to CASSYGAGTEAFF. V is TRBV6-6 and J is TRBJ1-1, with a weak D call TRBD1 (5 bases). This CDR3 spans 13 amino acids. V lost 2 bases, J lost 4 bases, and 8 bases lay in between. The germline gives CDR1 MNHNY, CDR2 SVGAGI (reference sequence).

The chain couples TRBV6-1 to TRBJ1-4, with D perhaps matching TRBD1 (6 bases). This CDR3 is 14 amino acids long. Germline assignment: CDR1 MNHNS and CDR2 SASEGT. Trimming took off 5 bases at V and 7 bases at J, with 14 bases between the two ends. CDR3 protein: CASSFAGDVEKLFF. CDR3 nucleotides: TGTGCCAGCAGTTTCGCAGGGGATGTTGAAAAACTGTTTTTT.

The rearrangement uses TRBV11-2 and TRBJ1-2; 12 positions match TRBD1. CDR1 is SGHAT, CDR2 FQNNGV, per germline. The CDR3 has 16 amino acids. V was pared by 0 bases and J by 7 bases, with 6 bases of the junction left unmatched. CDR3 in amino acids: CASSLDSGTGGRGYTF. CDR3 in DNA: TGTGCCAGCAGCTTAGATAGCGGGACAGGGGGCCGTGGCTACACCTTC.

This chain links TRBV6-5 with TRBJ2-3; D gene uncertain. This CDR3 is 12 amino acids long. CDR1 and CDR2 from the germline V gene are MNHEY and SVGAGI. V was shortened by 0 bases and J by 5 bases, with 3 bases between the two germline ends. The DNA of the CDR3 is TGTGCCAGCAGTTACTCGGGAGATACGCAGTATTTT. Translating gives CASSYSGDTQYF.

The chain recombines TRBV19 with TRBJ1-4; D is undetermined. CDR1 and CDR2 (germline): LNHDA, SQIVND (reference sequence). Trimming stripped 6 bases from V and 0 bases from J, with 14 bases between. The CDR3 totals 16 residues. The CDR3 reads CASRGRVAATNEKLFF. CDR3 nucleotides: TGTGCCAGTAGGGGAAGGGTAGCTGCAACTAATGAAAAACTGTTTTTT.

The chain links TRBV19 to TRBJ1-2; TRBD1 aligns across 7 bases. The CDR3 totals 13 residues. In germline, CDR1 is LNHDA, CDR2 SQIVND (reference sequence). After removal of 6 bases from V and 3 bases from J, the junction contained 4 bases not matched to a gene. The CDR3 spells CASSQDRYYGYTF. The CDR3 DNA is TGTGCCAGTAGCCAGGACAGGTACTATGGCTACACCTTC. Together with reference TRBV19 and TRBJ1-2, the CDR3 gives the full variable domain: DGGITQSPKYLFRKEGQNVTLSCEQNLNHDAMYWYRQDPGQGLRLIYYSQIVNDFQKGDIAEGYSVSREKKESFPLTVTSAQKNPTAFYLCASSQDRYYGYTFGSGTRLTVV.

This rearrangement joins TRBV5-4 to TRBJ2-5, with D maybe TRBD2 (6 bases). The CDR3 has 18 amino acids. The V end lost 3 bases, the J end lost 4 bases, and 25 bases lay between the germline ends. Germline CDR1 reads SGHNT; CDR2 reads YYREEE (reference sequence). CDR3 region: CASSWGRRAAATRETQYF. Written as DNA, the CDR3 is TGTGCCAGCAGCTGGGGACGGAGGGCTGCCGCCACAAGAGAGACCCAGTACTTC.

This clone occurred once. The gene calls are TRBV30 and TRBJ1-2; D ambiguous. Germline loops: CDR1 GTSNPN, CDR2 SVGIG (reference sequence). The CDR3 is 15 amino acids. The V and J ends lost 0 bases and 9 bases respectively, with 20 bases between them. The CDR3 bases are TGTGCCTGGAGTGTAGATATCAGGAAGGGTCTGCGCTACACCTTC. As protein: CAWSVDIRKGLRYTF. The full variable domain, its missing parts supplied by reference TRBV30 and TRBJ1-2, is SQTIHQWPATLVQPVGSPLSLECTVEGTSNPNLYWYRQAAGRGLQLLFYSVGIGQISSEVPQNLSASRPQDRQFILSSKKLLLSDSGFYLCAWSVDIRKGLRYTFGSGTRLTVV.

V is TRBV27 and J is TRBJ2-7; 11 bases map to TRBD1. Germline CDR1 reads MNHEY; CDR2 reads SMNVEV (reference sequence). This CDR3 region has 15 residues. V lost 1 base, J lost 7 bases, and 6 bases stayed unmatched. The CDR3 loop reads CASSLFGQGAGEQYF. CDR3 nucleotide sequence: TGTGCCAGCAGTTTATTTGGACAGGGGGCGGGGGAGCAGTACTTC.

In this sample, this clone turned up once. The rearrangement uses TRBV5-4 and TRBJ1-2, with a possible D match to TRBD1 (5 bases). CDR3 size: 13 residues. Germline V gives CDR1 SGHNT, CDR2 YYREEE (reference sequence). The V end lost 2 bases, the J end lost 5 bases, and 10 bases lay between the germline ends. CDR3 bases: TGTGCCAGCAGCTTCCCAGGGTCGTATGGCTACACCTTC. Amino acid sequence: CASSFPGSYGYTF.

The count of this clone is one. V is TRBV10-3 and J is TRBJ2-1, with D possibly being TRBD1 (5 bases). Per germline, CDR1 ENHRY and CDR2 SYGVKD. The V end was cut by 6 bases, the J end by 6 bases, with 12 bases between. The CDR3 is 13 amino acids. CDR3 nucleotide sequence: TGTGCCATCAGCTTGACAGCGATCAATGAGCAGTTCTTC. Protein: CAISLTAINEQFF.

For this clone: The junction shows a germline mismatch at one end, possibly a read error. The gene calls are TRBV2 and TRBJ2-7; 8 nucleotides line up with TRBD2. Germline CDR1 and CDR2: SNHLY and FYNNEI. CDR3 length: 13 residues. The CDR3: CASCETSDYEQYF. The DNA for the CDR3 is TGTGCCAGCTGTGAGACTAGCGACTACGAGCAGTACTTC.

The rearrangement uses TRBV7-8 and TRBJ2-5, with D tentatively TRBD1 or TRBD2 (5 bases each). CDR3 length equals 16 residues. Germline loops: CDR1 SGHVS, CDR2 FQNEAQ. V lost 5 bases to trimming and J lost 4 bases, with 20 bases between them. CDR3 sequence: CASSIGARHQGETQYF. The DNA of the CDR3 is TGTGCCAGCAGCATCGGGGCGAGGCACCAAGGAGAGACCCAGTACTTC.

Written as DNA, the CDR3 is TGTGCCAGCAGCTTAGGCTTGGAAAGGGAGCTGTTTTTT. This codes for CASSLGLERELFF. V gene TRBV11-3 combines with J gene TRBJ2-2; no reliable D call. Per the germline V gene, CDR1 is SGHNT and CDR2 is YENEEA. The CDR3 is made up of 13 amino acids. Trimming took 1 base from V and 9 from J, leaving 9 bases between them.

This clone was observed once. This chain joins TRBV4-2 and TRBJ2-7, with D unclear. Deletions cut 1 base from V and 3 bases from J, with 13 bases between. The CDR3 has 15 residues. The germline gives CDR1 LGHNA, CDR2 YNFKEQ. The CDR3 DNA is TGTGCCAGCAGCCAAGCGCCAGGCGATCTCTACGAGCAGTACTTC. It yields the protein CASSQAPGDLYEQYF.

The chain is built from TRBV5-1 and TRBJ2-2, with 8 bases fitting TRBD1. In germline, CDR1 is SGHRS, CDR2 YFSETQ. The CDR3 totals 15 residues. The J segment lost 2 bases and the V segment lost 5 bases, leaving 5 bases of the junction unmatched. CDR3 sequence reads: CASSRDRGNTGELFF. The DNA of the CDR3 is TGCGCCAGCAGTCGCGACAGGGGTAACACCGGGGAGCTGTTTTTT.

This clone has only one observation. The rearrangement joins TRBV9 to TRBJ2-2, with D unclear. The CDR3 is 12 amino acids. Germline CDR1 SGDLS, CDR2 YYNGEE. V dropped 3 bases and J dropped 4 bases, with 4 bases sitting between them. The CDR3 protein is CASSGGTGELFF. For the CDR3, the DNA is TGTGCCAGCAGCGGGGGCACCGGGGAGCTGTTTTTT.

The CDR3 bases are TGTGCCATTCGCCGGGGAAGCTCCTACGAGCAGTACTTC. Protein: CAIRRGSSYEQYF. The rearrangement joins TRBV5-4 to TRBJ2-7; tentative D call: TRBD2 (5 bases). V was clipped by 9 bases and J by 0 bases, with 13 bases between them. CDR1 and CDR2 from the germline V gene are SGHNT and YYREEE (reference sequence). The CDR3 has 13 amino acids.